This TCR beta chain stems from a study of spatial heterogeneity in lung cancer. Across the study: The authors sequenced available follow-up PBMC samples, taken a median of roughly 24 months after resection. Sequence detection consistently recorded a greater number of beta-chain than alpha-chain sequences.

The V gene lost 1 base and the J gene lost 4 bases, with 3 bases spanning the gap. The CDR3 is 12 amino acids. From germline, CDR1 is SGHRS and CDR2 YFSETQ. The sample's time point: blood at routine non-recurrence follow-up after resection. Unsorted samples of tumor, nontumor lung or frozen PBMC had their whole RNA sequenced. TCRdb recomputed calls from the 5' RACE reads with MiXCR, one row per CDR3 protein. This sample has some 41,000 distinct CDR3 sequences, with 20% to 25% found just once. The chain is built from TRBV5-1 and TRBJ2-1; D is unclear. The receptor comes from a female donor with early-stage non-small cell lung cancer. Here the sequenced sample was PBMCs, taken at follow-up. CDR3 sequence: CASSLSYNEQFF. The CDR3 DNA is TGCGCCAGCAGCTTGTCGTACAATGAGCAGTTCTTC.